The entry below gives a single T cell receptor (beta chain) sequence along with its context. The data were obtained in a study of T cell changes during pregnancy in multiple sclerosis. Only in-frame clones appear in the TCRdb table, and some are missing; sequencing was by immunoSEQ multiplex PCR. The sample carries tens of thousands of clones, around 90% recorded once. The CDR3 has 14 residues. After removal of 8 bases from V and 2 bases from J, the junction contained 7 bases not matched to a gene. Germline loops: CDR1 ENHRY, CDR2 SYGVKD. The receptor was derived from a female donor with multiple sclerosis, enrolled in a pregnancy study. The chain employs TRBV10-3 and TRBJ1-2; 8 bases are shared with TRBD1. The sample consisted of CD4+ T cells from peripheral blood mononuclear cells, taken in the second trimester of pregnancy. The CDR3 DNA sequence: TGTGCCATCGGCGGACAGGGATCGAACTATGGCTACACCTTC. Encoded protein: CAIGGQGSNYGYTF.